The clone carrying this T cell receptor beta chain was detected once. Its antigen is as yet unknown. The data were produced by immunoSEQ multiplex PCR, yet TCRdb's version contains in-frame clones alone and is incomplete. Here the sample spans more than 65,000 clones, roughly nine tenths being singletons. The germline CDR1 and CDR2 sequences are MNHNS and SASEGT. The J segment lost 6 bases and the V segment lost 10 bases, leaving 6 bases of the junction unmatched. This CDR3 contains 11 residues. The data were obtained in a study of graft-versus-host responses after intestinal transplantation. Study at large: Grafts that recipients had were multivisceral, liver-intestinal, or isolated intestinal transplants. Anti-thymocyte globulin induction, then tacrolimus and steroids for two to four years, went to all recipients.

Study outcomes and limitations: Within the allografts of patients who had graft-donor T cell macrochimerism, graft-versus-host to host-versus-graft clonal ratios were high.

The source was unstimulated CD4+ T cells sorted from spleen or lymph node cells, collected before intestinal transplant. V is TRBV6-1 and J is TRBJ2-7, with TRBD1 matching 7 bases. The receptor's source is a human donor who received an intestinal transplant. The CDR3 bases are TGTGCCACCATACAGGGGAGCGAGCAGTACTTC. Amino acids: CATIQGSEQYF.